This T cell receptor beta chain was sequenced for a study of blood T cell repertoires in COVID-19. Original processing methods: The assay estimated nucleated cells by amplifying reference gene primers. Profiling relied on immunoSEQ multiplex PCR, and the TCRdb table lists in-frame clones only, not all of them. That table furnishes V, J and clone size, whereas the DNA furnished D and trimming. This sample yields approximately 270,000 clones, of which 70% to 90% are seen a single time; approximately 4% belongs to the top ten. The CDR3 covers 15 residues. Germline lookup yields CDR1 MDHEN and CDR2 SYDVKM. The V end was cut by 7 bases, the J end by 7 bases, with 21 bases between.

Material: PBMCs or T cells enriched from blood (not recorded which). V gene TRBV28 combines with J gene TRBJ2-3, with D possibly matching TRBD2 (5 bases). This receptor was identified in a woman aged 30 to 39 with acute COVID-19. CDR3 loop: CASTGRGGQINTQYF. CDR3 nucleotide sequence: TGTGCCAGCACCGGGCGTGGCGGGCAGATTAATACGCAGTATTTT.